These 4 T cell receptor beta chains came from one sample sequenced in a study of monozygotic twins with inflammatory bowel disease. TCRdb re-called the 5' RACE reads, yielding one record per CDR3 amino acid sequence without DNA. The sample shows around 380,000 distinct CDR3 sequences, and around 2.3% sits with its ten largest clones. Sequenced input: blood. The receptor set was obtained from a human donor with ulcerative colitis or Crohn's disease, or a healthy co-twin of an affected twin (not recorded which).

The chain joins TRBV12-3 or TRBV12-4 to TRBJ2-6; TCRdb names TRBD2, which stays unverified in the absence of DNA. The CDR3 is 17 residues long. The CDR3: CASSTGGQLSGANVLTF.

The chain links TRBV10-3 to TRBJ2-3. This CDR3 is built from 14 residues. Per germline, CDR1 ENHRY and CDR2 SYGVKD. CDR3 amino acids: CAISESTGTDTQYF.

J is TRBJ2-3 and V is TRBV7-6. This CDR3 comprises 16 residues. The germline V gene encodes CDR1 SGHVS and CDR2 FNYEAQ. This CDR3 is CASSFLTATSTDTQYF.

CDR3 sequence: CASSYGQGHDEQYF. This chain joins TRBV6-5 and TRBJ2-7; the TRBD1 assignment by TCRdb is unverifiable without DNA. Germline CDR1 is MNHEY and CDR2 is SVGAGI. This CDR3 is built from 14 residues.